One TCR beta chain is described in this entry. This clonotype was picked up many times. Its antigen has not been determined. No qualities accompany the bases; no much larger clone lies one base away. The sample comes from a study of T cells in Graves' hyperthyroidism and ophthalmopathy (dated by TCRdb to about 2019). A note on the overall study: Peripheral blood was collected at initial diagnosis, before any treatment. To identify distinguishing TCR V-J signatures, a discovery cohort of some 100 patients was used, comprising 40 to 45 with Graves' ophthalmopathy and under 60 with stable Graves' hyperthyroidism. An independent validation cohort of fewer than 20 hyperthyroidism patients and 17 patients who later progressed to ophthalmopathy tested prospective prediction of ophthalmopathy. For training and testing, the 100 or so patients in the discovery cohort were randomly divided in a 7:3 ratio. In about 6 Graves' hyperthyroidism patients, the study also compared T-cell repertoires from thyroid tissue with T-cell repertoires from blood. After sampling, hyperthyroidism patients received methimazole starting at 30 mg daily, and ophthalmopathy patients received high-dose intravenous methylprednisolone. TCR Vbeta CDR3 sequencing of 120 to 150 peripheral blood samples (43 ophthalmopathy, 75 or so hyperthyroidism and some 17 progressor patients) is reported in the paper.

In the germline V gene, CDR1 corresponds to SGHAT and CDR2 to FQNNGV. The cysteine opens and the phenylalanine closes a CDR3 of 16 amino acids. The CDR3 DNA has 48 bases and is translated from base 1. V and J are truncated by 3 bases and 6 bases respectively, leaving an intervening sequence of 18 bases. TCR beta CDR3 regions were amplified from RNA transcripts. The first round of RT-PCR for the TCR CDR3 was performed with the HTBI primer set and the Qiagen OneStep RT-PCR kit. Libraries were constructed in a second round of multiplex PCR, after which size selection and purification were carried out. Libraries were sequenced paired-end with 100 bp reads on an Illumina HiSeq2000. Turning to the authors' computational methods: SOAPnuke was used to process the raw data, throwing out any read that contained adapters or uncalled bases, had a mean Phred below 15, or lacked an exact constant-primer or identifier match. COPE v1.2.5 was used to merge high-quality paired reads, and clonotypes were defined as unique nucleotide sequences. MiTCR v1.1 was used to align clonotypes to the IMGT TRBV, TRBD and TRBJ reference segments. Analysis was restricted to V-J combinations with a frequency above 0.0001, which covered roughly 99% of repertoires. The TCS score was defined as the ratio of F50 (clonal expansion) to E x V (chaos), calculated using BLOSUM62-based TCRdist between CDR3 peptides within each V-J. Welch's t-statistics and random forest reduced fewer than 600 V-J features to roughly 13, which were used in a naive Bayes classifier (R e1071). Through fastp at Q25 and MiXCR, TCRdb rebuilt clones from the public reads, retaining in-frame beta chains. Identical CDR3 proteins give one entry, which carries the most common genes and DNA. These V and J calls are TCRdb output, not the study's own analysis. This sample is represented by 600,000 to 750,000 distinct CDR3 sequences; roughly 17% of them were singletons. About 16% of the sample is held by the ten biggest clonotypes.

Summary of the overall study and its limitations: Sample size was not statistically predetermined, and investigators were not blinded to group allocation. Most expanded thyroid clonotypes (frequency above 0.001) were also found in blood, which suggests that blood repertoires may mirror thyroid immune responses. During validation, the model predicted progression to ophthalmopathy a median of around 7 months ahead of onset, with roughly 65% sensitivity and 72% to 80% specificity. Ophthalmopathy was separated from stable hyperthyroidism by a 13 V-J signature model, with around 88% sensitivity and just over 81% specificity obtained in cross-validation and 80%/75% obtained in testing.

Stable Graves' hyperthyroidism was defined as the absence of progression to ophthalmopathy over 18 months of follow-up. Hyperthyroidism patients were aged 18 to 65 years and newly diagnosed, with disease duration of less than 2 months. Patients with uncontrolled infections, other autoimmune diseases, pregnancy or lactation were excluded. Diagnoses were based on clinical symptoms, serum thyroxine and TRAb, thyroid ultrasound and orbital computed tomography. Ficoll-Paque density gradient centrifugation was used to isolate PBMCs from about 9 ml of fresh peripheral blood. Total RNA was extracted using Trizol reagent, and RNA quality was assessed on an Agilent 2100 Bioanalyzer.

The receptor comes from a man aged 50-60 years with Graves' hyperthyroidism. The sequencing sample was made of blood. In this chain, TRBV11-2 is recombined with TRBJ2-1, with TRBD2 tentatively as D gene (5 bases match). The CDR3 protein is CASSFGKRATTNEQFF. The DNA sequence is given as TGTGCCAGCAGCTTTGGTAAACGAGCGACTACCAATGAGCAGTTCTTC. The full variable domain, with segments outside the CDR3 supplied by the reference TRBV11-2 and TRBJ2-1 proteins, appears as EAGVAQSPRYKIIEKRQSVAFWCNPISGHATLYWYQQILGQGPKLLIQFQNNGVVDDSQLPKDRFSAERLKGVDSTLKIQPAKLEDSAVYLCASSFGKRATTNEQFFGPGTRLTVL.